The 10 T cell receptor beta chains in this list originate from one sample, sequenced in a study of cytomegalovirus exposure and HLA in healthy donors. Amplification used 60 Vbeta primers and 13 Jbeta primers. The table came from immunoSEQ multiplex PCR; TCRdb's copy has only in-frame clones and leaves some out. The table includes about 160,000 clones, 70% to 80% detected once. The material sequenced was PBMCs. The origin of the receptors is a woman aged 40 to 50 in good health and CMV-seronegative.

V and J are TRBV27 and TRBJ2-5; D might be TRBD2 (6 bases). The ends were cut back, 5 bases at V and 6 bases at J, with 16 bases in the middle. CDR1 MNHEY and CDR2 SMNVEV come from the germline V gene (reference sequence). This CDR3 has 14 amino acids. The CDR3 here is CASSPSPGRQTQYF. The CDR3 nucleotides read TGTGCCAGCAGTCCCTCTCCAGGGAGGCAGACCCAGTACTTC.

The CDR3 DNA reads TGTGCCAGCAGCGTAATCGGGACAGGGGACGAGACCCAGTACTTC. It yields the protein CASSVIGTGDETQYF. The genes are TRBV7-9 and TRBJ2-5; 10 bases align to TRBD1. Germline lookup yields CDR1 SEHNR and CDR2 FQNEAQ (reference sequence). The V and J ends lost 5 bases and 5 bases, in that order; junction bases with no gene match: 8. The CDR3 has 15 residues.

The CDR3, as DNA: TGTGCCAGCAGCCGACAGGGCGGATCCTACGAGCAGTACTTC. Translating it yields CASSRQGGSYEQYF. The chain uses TRBV13 and TRBJ2-7; 7 nucleotides match TRBD1. Germline assignment: CDR1 PRHDT and CDR2 FYEKMQ (reference sequence). Unmatched junction bases numbered 5, after V lost 5 bases and J lost 1 base. The CDR3 has 14 amino acids.

The rearrangement uses TRBV7-2 and TRBJ2-7, with 7 nucleotides matching TRBD1. This CDR3 spans 14 amino acids. Germline lookup yields CDR1 SGHTA and CDR2 FQGNSA. The V segment lost 5 bases and the J segment 6 bases; nucleotides outside the gene matches: 10. CDR3 loop: CASSKTGLAAEQYF. CDR3 sequence (DNA): TGTGCCAGCAGCAAGACAGGGTTGGCAGCCGAGCAGTACTTC.

CDR3 bases: TGTGCCCCCCCCAGCTACGAGCAGTACTTC. It specifies CAPPSYEQYF. This chain connects TRBV6-1 to TRBJ2-7; D ambiguous. The CDR3 has 10 amino acids. V gave up 11 bases and J gave up 3 bases, with 8 bases separating them. CDR1 and CDR2 (germline): MNHNS, SASEGT.

The chain combines TRBV2 with TRBJ1-4, with 8 bases matching TRBD1. The V gene end was trimmed by 5 bases and the J gene end by 5 bases; junction bases not matched to a gene: 4. There are 14 residues in the CDR3. CDR1 SNHLY and CDR2 FYNNEI come from the germline V gene. In DNA form, the CDR3 reads TGTGCCAGCAGTAGGAGACAGGGGAATGAAAAACTGTTTTTT. Its translation is CASSRRQGNEKLFF.

The chain is built from TRBV2 and TRBJ2-7; D perhaps matches TRBD1 (6 bases). V was trimmed by 2 bases and J by 5 bases, leaving 16 bases between them. This CDR3 is 15 amino acids long. The germline CDR1 and CDR2 sequences are SNHLY and FYNNEI. This CDR3 reads CASSERQQGLHEQYF. The DNA of the CDR3 is TGTGCCAGCAGTGAAAGGCAACAGGGTTTGCACGAGCAGTACTTC.

V gene TRBV5-6 combines with J gene TRBJ1-2; D is undetermined. Germline values: CDR1 SGHDT, CDR2 YYEEEE. The CDR3 loop spans 14 amino acids. Between the trimmed V and J ends, which lost 0 bases and 5 bases, there was a span of 11 bases. CDR3 bases: TGTGCCAGCAGCTTGGCGGCGGGCAAATATGGCTACACCTTC. This sequence encodes CASSLAAGKYGYTF.

The chain combines TRBV6-1 with TRBJ2-3; 7 nucleotides agree with TRBD2. CDR1 and CDR2 (germline): MNHNS, SASEGT. The length of the CDR3 is 14 residues. The junction had 3 bases not matched to a gene; V was cut back by 5 bases and J by 1 base. CDR3 loop: CASSRAGGTDTQYF. CDR3 nucleotides: TGTGCCAGCAGTCGGGCGGGAGGCACAGATACGCAGTATTTT.

The V gene is TRBV10-3, the J gene TRBJ1-2, with D tentatively TRBD1 (5 bases). V gave up 8 bases and J gave up 4 bases, with 20 bases separating them. CDR3 size: 15 residues. CDR1 and CDR2 (germline): ENHRY, SYGVKD. The CDR3 coding sequence is TGTGCCATCTCCTCCCCGGGGGGGACCCTCTATGGCTACACCTTC. It translates to CAISSPGGTLYGYTF.